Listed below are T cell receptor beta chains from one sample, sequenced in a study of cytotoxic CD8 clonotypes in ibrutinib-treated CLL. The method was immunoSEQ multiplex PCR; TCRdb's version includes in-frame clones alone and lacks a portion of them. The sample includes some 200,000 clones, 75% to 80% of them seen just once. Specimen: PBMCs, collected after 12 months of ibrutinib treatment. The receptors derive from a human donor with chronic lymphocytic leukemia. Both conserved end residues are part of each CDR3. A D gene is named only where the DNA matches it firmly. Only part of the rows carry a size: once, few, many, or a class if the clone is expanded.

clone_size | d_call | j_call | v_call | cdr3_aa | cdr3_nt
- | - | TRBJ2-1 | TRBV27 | CASSDMNGYNEQFF | TGTGCCAGCAGCGACATGAACGGTTACAATGAGCAGTTCTTC
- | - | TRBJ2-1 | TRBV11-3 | CASSLDSSQNYNEQFF | TGTGCCAGCAGCTTAGATTCCTCCCAAAACTACAATGAGCAGTTCTTC
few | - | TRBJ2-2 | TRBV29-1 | CSVGGGWNTGELFF | TGCAGCGTTGGGGGAGGTTGGAACACCGGGGAGCTGTTTTTT
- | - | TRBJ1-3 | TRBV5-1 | CASSEQALGNTIYF | TGCGCCAGCAGTGAACAGGCGCTTGGAAACACCATATATTTT
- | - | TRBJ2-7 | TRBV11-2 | CASSSLDEQYF | TGTGCCAGCAGTTCCCTGGACGAGCAGTACTTC
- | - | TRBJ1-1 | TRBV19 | CASSISDSPVTEAFF | TGTGCCAGTAGTATAAGTGACTCCCCGGTCACTGAAGCTTTCTTT
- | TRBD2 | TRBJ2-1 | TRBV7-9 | CASSLGGLGSVGQFF | TGTGCCAGCAGCTTAGGCGGACTAGGATCTGTTGGGCAGTTCTTC
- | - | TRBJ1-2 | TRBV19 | CASSWAGTNYGYTF | TGTGCCAGTAGTTGGGCAGGGACTAACTATGGCTACACCTTC
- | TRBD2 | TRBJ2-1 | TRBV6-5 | CASSYQTSGRYNEQFF | TGTGCCAGCAGTTACCAGACTAGCGGGCGCTACAATGAGCAGTTCTTC
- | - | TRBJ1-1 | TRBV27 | CASRLGFRDLNTEAFF | TGTGCCAGCAGACTCGGATTCCGGGACTTGAACACTGAAGCTTTCTTT
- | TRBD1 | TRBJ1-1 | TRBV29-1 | CSGMTGLNTEAFF | TGCAGCGGCATGACAGGGTTGAACACTGAAGCTTTCTTT
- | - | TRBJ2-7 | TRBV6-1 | CASSDRGALSLEQYF | TGTGCCAGCAGTGATAGAGGGGCCCTCTCTCTCGAGCAGTACTTC
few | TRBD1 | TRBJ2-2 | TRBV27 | CASTLTGAFTGELFF | TGTGCCAGCACCCTGACAGGGGCGTTTACCGGGGAGCTGTTTTTT
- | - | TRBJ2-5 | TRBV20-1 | CSASSAETQYF | TGCAGTGCTAGCTCGGCCGAGACCCAGTACTTC
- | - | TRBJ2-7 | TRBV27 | CASSYGGREQYF | TGTGCCAGCAGTTATGGGGGGCGCGAGCAGTACTTC
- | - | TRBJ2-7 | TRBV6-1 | CASRGYEQYF | TGTGCCAGCCGGGGGTACGAGCAGTACTTC
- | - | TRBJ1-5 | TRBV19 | CASSIDRAQPQHF | TGTGCCAGTAGTATAGACAGGGCCCAGCCCCAGCATTTT
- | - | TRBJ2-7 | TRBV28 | CASSLSKGRKQYF | TGTGCCAGCAGTTTAAGCAAGGGAAGGAAGCAGTACTTC
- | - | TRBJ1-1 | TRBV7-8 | CASSSGRLRAFF | TGTGCCAGCAGCTCGGGACGGCTGCGAGCTTTCTTT
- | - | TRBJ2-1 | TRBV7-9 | CASSFPDSSYNEQFF | TGTGCCAGCAGCTTCCCGGATAGCTCCTACAATGAGCAGTTCTTC
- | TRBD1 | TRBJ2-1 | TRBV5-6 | CASSFPGQGPYNEQFF | TGTGCCAGCAGCTTTCCGGGACAGGGACCCTACAATGAGCAGTTCTTC
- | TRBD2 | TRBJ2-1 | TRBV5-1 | CASSLWSGSGGSEQFF | TGCGCCAGCAGCTTGTGGTCGGGTAGCGGGGGCTCAGAGCAGTTCTTC
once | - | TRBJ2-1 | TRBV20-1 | CSARTGEQFF | TGCAGTGCTCGAACCGGTGAGCAGTTCTTC
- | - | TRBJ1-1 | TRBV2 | CASSAPWDRETEAFF | TGTGCCAGCAGTGCTCCATGGGACCGGGAGACTGAAGCTTTCTTT
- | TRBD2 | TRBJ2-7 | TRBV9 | CASSPGGGGYEQYF | TGTGCCAGCAGCCCGGGGGGAGGAGGATACGAGCAGTACTTC
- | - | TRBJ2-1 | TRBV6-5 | CATQRRGVNEQFF | TGTGCCACCCAAAGAAGGGGAGTAAATGAGCAGTTCTTC
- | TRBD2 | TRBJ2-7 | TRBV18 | CASSPTSGGNYEQYF | TGTGCCAGCTCACCCACTAGCGGGGGAAACTACGAGCAGTACTTC
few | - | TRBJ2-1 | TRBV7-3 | CASSLMAGNEQFF | TGTGCCAGCAGCTTAATGGCAGGAAATGAGCAGTTCTTC
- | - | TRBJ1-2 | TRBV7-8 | CASSPESTGYTF | TGTGCCAGCAGCCCCGAGAGTACCGGCTACACCTTC
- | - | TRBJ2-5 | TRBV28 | CASRSGLKRTQYF | TGTGCCAGCAGGTCCGGACTAAAGAGGACCCAGTACTTC
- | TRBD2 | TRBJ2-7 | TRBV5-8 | CASSLGTSGVDEQYF | TGTGCCAGCAGCTTGGGGACTAGCGGGGTCGACGAGCAGTACTTC
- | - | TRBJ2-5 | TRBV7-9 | CASSLATGLVIDETQYF | TGTGCCAGCAGCTTAGCGACGGGGCTAGTGATAGACGAGACCCAGTACTTC
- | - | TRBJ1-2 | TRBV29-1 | CSVERNYGYTF | TGCAGCGTTGAGAGGAACTATGGCTACACCTTC
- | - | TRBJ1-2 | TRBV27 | CASSQWGSGGYTF | TGTGCCAGCAGTCAATGGGGTTCGGGTGGCTACACCTTC
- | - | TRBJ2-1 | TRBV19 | CASNPGVAYNEQFF | TGTGCCAGCAACCCCGGGGTAGCCTACAATGAGCAGTTCTTC
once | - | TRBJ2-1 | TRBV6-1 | CASSEAGGTVYNEQFF | TGTGCCAGCAGTGAAGCGGGCGGGACGGTTTACAATGAGCAGTTCTTC
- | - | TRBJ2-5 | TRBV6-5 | CASSYSFAGETQYF | TGTGCCAGCAGTTACTCTTTTGCCGGGGAGACCCAGTACTTC